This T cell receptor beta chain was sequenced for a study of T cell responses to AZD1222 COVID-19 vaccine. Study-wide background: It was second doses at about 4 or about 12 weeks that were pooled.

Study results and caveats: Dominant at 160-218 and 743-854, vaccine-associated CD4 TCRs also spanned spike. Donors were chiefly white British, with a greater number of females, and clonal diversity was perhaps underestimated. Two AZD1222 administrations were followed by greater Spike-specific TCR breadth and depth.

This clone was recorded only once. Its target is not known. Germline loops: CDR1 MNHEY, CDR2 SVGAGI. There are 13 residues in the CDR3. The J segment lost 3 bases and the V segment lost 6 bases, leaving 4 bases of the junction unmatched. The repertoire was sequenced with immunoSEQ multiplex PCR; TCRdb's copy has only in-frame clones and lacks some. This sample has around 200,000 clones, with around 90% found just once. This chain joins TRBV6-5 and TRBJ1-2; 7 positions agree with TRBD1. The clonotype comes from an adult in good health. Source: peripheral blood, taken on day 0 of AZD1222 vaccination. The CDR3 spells CASRRGGHYGYTF. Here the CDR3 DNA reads TGTGCCAGCAGAAGAGGGGGCCACTATGGCTACACCTTC.